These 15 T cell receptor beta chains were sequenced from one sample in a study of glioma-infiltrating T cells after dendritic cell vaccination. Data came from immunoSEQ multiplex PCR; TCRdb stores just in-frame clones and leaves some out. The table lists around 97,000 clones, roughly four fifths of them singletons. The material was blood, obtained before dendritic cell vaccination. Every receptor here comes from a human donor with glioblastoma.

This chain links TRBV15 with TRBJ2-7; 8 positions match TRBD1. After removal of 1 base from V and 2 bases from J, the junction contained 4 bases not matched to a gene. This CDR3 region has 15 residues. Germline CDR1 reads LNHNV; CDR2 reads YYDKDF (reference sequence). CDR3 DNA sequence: TGTGCCACCAGCAGAGGACAGGGGTACCCCTACGAGCAGTACTTC. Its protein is CATSRGQGYPYEQYF.

CDR3 sequence reads: CSVRPHGTAYGYTF. DNA of the CDR3: TGCAGCGTTAGACCACACGGGACAGCATATGGCTACACCTTC. The genes are TRBV29-1 and TRBJ1-2; 7 bases map to TRBD1. In germline, CDR1 is SQVTM, CDR2 ANQGSEA. V was pared by 5 bases and J by 5 bases, with 11 bases of the junction left unmatched. This CDR3 is built from 14 residues.

CDR3 in amino acids: CASSDSRFASWVAKNIQYF. The CDR3 coding sequence is TGTGCCAGCAGTGACTCGAGATTTGCTAGTTGGGTAGCCAAAAACATTCAGTACTTC. The rearrangement uses TRBV6-4 and TRBJ2-4; unclear D gene. V shed 0 bases and J shed 0 bases, with 18 bases lying between them. Germline V lookup: CDR1 MRHNA, CDR2 SNTAGT. The CDR3 is 19 amino acids.

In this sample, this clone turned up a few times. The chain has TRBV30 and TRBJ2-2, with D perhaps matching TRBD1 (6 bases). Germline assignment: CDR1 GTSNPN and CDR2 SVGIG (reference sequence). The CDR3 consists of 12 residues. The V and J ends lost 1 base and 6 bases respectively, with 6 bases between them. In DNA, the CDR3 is TGTGCCTGGAGTGACAGGGCCGGGGAGCTGTTTTTT. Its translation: CAWSDRAGELFF.

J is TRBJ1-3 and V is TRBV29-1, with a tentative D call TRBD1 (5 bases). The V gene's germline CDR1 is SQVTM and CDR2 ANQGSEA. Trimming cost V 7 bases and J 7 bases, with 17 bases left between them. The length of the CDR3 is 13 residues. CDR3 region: CSAGDSEGNTIYF. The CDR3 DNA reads TGCAGCGCCGGGGACTCCGAGGGGAACACCATATATTTT.

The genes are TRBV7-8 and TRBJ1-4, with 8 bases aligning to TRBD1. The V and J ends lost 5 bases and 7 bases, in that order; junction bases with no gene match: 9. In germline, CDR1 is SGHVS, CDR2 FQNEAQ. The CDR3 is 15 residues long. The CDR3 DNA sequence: TGTGCCAGCAGCCCAGGTCCAGGGGGCGGTGAAAAACTGTTTTTT. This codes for CASSPGPGGGEKLFF.

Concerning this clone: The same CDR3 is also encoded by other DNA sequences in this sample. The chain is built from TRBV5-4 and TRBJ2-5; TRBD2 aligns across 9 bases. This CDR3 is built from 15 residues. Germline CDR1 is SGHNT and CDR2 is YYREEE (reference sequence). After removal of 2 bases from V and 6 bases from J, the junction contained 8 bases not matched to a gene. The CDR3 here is CASSFSSGERKTQYF. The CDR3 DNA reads TGTGCCAGCAGCTTTTCTAGCGGGGAACGGAAGACCCAGTACTTC.

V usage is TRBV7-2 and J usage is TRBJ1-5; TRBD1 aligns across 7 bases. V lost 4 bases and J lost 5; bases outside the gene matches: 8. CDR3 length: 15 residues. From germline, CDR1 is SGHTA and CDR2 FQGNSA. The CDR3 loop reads CASSYVTGKDQPQHF. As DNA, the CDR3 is TGTGCCAGCAGCTACGTGACAGGGAAAGATCAGCCCCAGCATTTT.

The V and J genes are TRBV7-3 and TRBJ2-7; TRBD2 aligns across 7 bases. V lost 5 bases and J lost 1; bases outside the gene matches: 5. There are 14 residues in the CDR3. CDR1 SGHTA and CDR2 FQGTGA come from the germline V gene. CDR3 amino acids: CASSLSGASYEQYF. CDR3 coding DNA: TGTGCCAGCAGCCTAAGCGGGGCATCCTACGAGCAGTACTTC.

The CDR3 loop is CASSQQANNQPQHF. The DNA of the CDR3 is TGTGCCAGTAGCCAACAGGCAAACAATCAGCCCCAGCATTTT. The J gene is TRBJ1-5, the V gene TRBV19; TRBD1 is a possible D gene (5 bases). V was clipped by 6 bases and J by 3 bases, with 12 bases between them. The CDR3 contains 14 residues. The germline V gene has CDR1 LNHDA and CDR2 SQIVND (reference sequence).

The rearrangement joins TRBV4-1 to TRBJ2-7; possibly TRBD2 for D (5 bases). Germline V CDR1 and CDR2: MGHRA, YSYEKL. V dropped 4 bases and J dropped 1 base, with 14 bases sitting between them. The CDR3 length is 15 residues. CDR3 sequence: CASSLAVRGSYEQYF. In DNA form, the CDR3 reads TGCGCCAGCAGCCTCGCCGTCCGGGGATCCTACGAGCAGTACTTC.

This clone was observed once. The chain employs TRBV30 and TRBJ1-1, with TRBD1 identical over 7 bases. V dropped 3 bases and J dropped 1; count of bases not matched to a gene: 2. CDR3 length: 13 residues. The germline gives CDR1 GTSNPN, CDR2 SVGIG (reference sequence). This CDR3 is CAWRGTENTEAFF. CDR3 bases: TGTGCCTGGAGAGGGACAGAGAACACTGAAGCTTTCTTT. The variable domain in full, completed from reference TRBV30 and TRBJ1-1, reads SQTIHQWPATLVQPVGSPLSLECTVEGTSNPNLYWYRQAAGRGLQLLFYSVGIGQISSEVPQNLSASRPQDRQFILSSKKLLLSDSGFYLCAWRGTENTEAFFGQGTRLTVV.

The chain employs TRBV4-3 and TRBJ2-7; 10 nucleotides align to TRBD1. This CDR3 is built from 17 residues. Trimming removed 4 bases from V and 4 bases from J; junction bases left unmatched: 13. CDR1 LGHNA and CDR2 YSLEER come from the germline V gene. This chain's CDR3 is CASSPSMGTGAAYEQYF. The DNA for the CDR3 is TGCGCCAGCAGCCCCTCGATGGGGACAGGGGCAGCGTACGAGCAGTACTTC.

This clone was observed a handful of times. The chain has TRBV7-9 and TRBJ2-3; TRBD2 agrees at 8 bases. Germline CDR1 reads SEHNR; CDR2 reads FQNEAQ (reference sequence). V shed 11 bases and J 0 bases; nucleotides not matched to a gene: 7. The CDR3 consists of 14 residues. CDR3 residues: CAGGRGASTDTQYF. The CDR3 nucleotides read TGTGCCGGCGGGCGGGGGGCGAGCACAGATACGCAGTATTTT. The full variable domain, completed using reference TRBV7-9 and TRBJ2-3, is DTGVSQNPRHKITKRGQNVTFRCDPISEHNRLYWYRQTLGQGPEFLTYFQNEAQLEKSRLLSDRFSAERPKGSFSTLEIQRTEQGDSAMYLCAGGRGASTDTQYFGPGTRLTVL.

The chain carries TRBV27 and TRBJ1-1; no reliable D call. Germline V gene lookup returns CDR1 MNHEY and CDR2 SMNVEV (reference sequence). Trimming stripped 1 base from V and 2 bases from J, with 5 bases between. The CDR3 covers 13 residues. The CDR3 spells CASSLWPNTEAFF. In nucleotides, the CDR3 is TGTGCCAGCAGTTTATGGCCAAACACTGAAGCTTTCTTT.